These 20 T cell receptor beta chains were sequenced from one sample in a study of cytomegalovirus exposure and HLA in healthy donors. Clones were sequenced by immunoSEQ multiplex PCR, and TCRdb holds only the in-frame ones, with some missing. The data show about 240,000 clones, 70% to 90% seen once. The source material was PBMCs. Source of these receptors: a woman in her twenties or thirties in good health and CMV-seropositive.

V usage is TRBV14 and J usage is TRBJ2-3; 12 nucleotides match TRBD2. From germline, CDR1 is SGHDN and CDR2 FVKESK. V gave up 2 bases and J gave up 7 bases; unmatched junction bases: 7. This CDR3 has 16 amino acids. The CDR3 reads CASSQLGLAGRHTQYF. CDR3 DNA sequence: TGTGCCAGCAGCCAACTCGGACTAGCGGGACGCCATACGCAGTATTTT.

V gene TRBV27 combines with J gene TRBJ2-5; no clear D. The J call is in doubt because the DNA end fits TRBJ2-7 better. Germline V gene lookup returns CDR1 MNHEY and CDR2 SMNVEV (reference sequence). CDR3 size: 11 residues. Written as DNA, the CDR3 is TGTGCCAGCAGTGCCAACTACGAGCAGTACTTC. This gives the protein CASSANYEQYF.

This clone was picked up a small number of times. The chain is built from TRBV28 and TRBJ1-1; tentative D call: TRBD1 (5 bases). V was cut by 6 bases and J by 8 bases, with 10 bases left in between. The length of the CDR3 is 11 residues. The germline gives CDR1 MDHEN, CDR2 SYDVKM. CDR3 protein: CASRSPGEAFF. Written as DNA, the CDR3 is TGTGCCAGCAGATCTCCAGGGGAAGCTTTCTTT.

The chain uses TRBV2 and TRBJ1-1; TRBD1 is a possible D gene (6 bases). From germline, CDR1 is SNHLY and CDR2 FYNNEI. V gave up 1 base and J gave up 1 base, with 16 bases separating them. There are 17 residues in the CDR3. The CDR3 DNA follows: TGTGCCAGCAGTGAAGTTGTTATTGGACAGTCGAACACTGAAGCTTTCTTT. This sequence encodes CASSEVVIGQSNTEAFF.

The J gene is TRBJ1-2, the V gene TRBV19, with 7 nucleotides matching TRBD1. Germline CDR1 and CDR2: LNHDA and SQIVND (reference sequence). This CDR3 has 14 residues. Unmatched junction bases numbered 5, after V lost 7 bases and J lost 0 bases. The CDR3 loop is CASTRQGTNYGYTF. In DNA form, the CDR3 reads TGTGCCAGTACAAGACAGGGTACTAACTATGGCTACACCTTC.

This chain links TRBV5-1 with TRBJ2-2, with D possibly matching TRBD2 (5 bases). Trimming took off 0 bases at V and 2 bases at J, with 8 bases between the two ends. Germline V CDR1 and CDR2: SGHRS, YFSETQ. The length of the CDR3 is 15 residues. CDR3 in amino acids: CASSLGLPNTGELFF. DNA for the CDR3: TGCGCCAGCAGCTTGGGACTACCAAACACCGGGGAGCTGTTTTTT.

The chain is built from TRBV19 and TRBJ1-5; 7 bases align to TRBD1. CDR1 is LNHDA and CDR2 is SQIVND in the germline V gene (reference sequence). The CDR3 length is 15 residues. The ends lost 5 bases at V and 2 bases at J; junction bases unmatched: 6. CDR3 in amino acids: CASSQQGLGNQPQHF. The CDR3 nucleotides are TGTGCCAGTAGTCAACAGGGGCTTGGCAATCAGCCCCAGCATTTT. The full variable domain, its missing parts supplied by reference TRBV19 and TRBJ1-5, is DGGITQSPKYLFRKEGQNVTLSCEQNLNHDAMYWYRQDPGQGLRLIYYSQIVNDFQKGDIAEGYSVSREKKESFPLTVTSAQKNPTAFYLCASSQQGLGNQPQHFGDGTRLSIL.

The chain joins TRBV4-1 to TRBJ2-7; the match to TRBD1 covers 9 bases. This CDR3 comprises 16 residues. Germline CDR1 and CDR2: MGHRA and YSYEKL. The J segment lost 0 bases and the V segment lost 3 bases, leaving 6 bases of the junction unmatched. This CDR3 reads CASSHLTGGSSYEQYF. The CDR3 DNA is TGCGCCAGCAGCCATCTGACAGGGGGAAGCTCCTACGAGCAGTACTTC.

The V call is TRBV18, the J call TRBJ1-1; D is unresolved. The CDR3 has 15 residues. The V and J ends lost 1 base and 1 base respectively, with 10 bases between them. Germline assignment: CDR1 KGHSH and CDR2 LQKENI. In DNA, the CDR3 is TGTGCCAGCTCACCACTACAATTACAGAACACTGAAGCTTTCTTT. Translating it yields CASSPLQLQNTEAFF.

The chain couples TRBV28 to TRBJ2-5; D call uncertain. This CDR3 comprises 12 residues. Germline V gene sequence: CDR1 MDHEN, CDR2 SYDVKM. V dropped 5 bases and J dropped 5 bases, with 9 bases sitting between them. Written as DNA, the CDR3 is TGTGCCAGCAGTAGAGTAGAGGAGACCCAGTACTTC. The encoded protein is CASSRVEETQYF.

This clone is a singleton in its sample. The J gene is TRBJ2-5, the V gene TRBV27; 7 nucleotides line up with TRBD2. V shed 4 bases and J 5 bases; nucleotides not matched to a gene: 10. This CDR3 region has 15 residues. Looked up from germline, CDR1 is MNHEY and CDR2 is SMNVEV (reference sequence). CDR3 in amino acids: CASSSGTTSTETQYF. The CDR3 nucleotides read TGTGCCAGCAGTTCTGGGACTACATCTACGGAGACCCAGTACTTC.

This clone was recorded a few times. The rearrangement links TRBV5-1 to TRBJ1-5; TRBD1 aligns across 11 bases. Germline loops: CDR1 SGHRS, CDR2 YFSETQ. The CDR3 length is 21 residues. Trimming removed 1 base from V and 5 bases from J; junction bases left unmatched: 20. In nucleotides, the CDR3 is TGCGCCAGCAGCTTGTTTCCCCCTTCTCTCCCCGGGACAGGGGGTTATCAGCCCCAGCATTTT. It codes for CASSLFPPSLPGTGGYQPQHF.

V usage is TRBV11-2 and J usage is TRBJ2-3, with TRBD2 identical over 8 bases. CDR1 and CDR2 from the germline V gene are SGHAT and FQNNGV. The CDR3 spans 14 residues. J gave up 4 bases and V 3 bases, and 3 bases lay outside the gene matches. DNA for the CDR3: TGTGCCAGCAGCTTGCGGGGGGTGGCAGATACGCAGTATTTT. This sequence encodes CASSLRGVADTQYF. The whole variable domain, remainder taken from reference TRBV11-2 and TRBJ2-3, is EAGVAQSPRYKIIEKRQSVAFWCNPISGHATLYWYQQILGQGPKLLIQFQNNGVVDDSQLPKDRFSAERLKGVDSTLKIQPAKLEDSAVYLCASSLRGVADTQYFGPGTRLTVL.

The chain combines TRBV6-6 with TRBJ2-3, with 8 bases fitting TRBD2. This CDR3 is 15 amino acids long. The V segment lost 2 bases and the J segment 4 bases; nucleotides outside the gene matches: 5. Germline assignment: CDR1 MNHNY and CDR2 SVGAGI (reference sequence). The CDR3 sequence is CASSYGGGSSDTQYF. CDR3 coding DNA: TGTGCCAGCAGTTACGGCGGGGGGAGTTCAGATACGCAGTATTTT.

This sequence joins TRBV27 and TRBJ1-2; D uncertain. V was shortened by 5 bases and J by 4 bases, with 23 bases between the two germline ends. This CDR3 has 17 amino acids. Germline CDR1 MNHEY, CDR2 SMNVEV (reference sequence). The CDR3 region has the DNA TGTGCCAGCAGTCCCCTCGGGGAGGCAGCCGGTCTCTATGGCTACACCTTC. This translates into CASSPLGEAAGLYGYTF.

This rearrangement joins TRBV7-3 to TRBJ2-7, with 8 bases lining up with TRBD1. The CDR3 totals 16 residues. The germline gives CDR1 SGHTA, CDR2 FQGTGA. After removal of 0 bases from V and 3 bases from J, the junction contained 7 bases not matched to a gene. CDR3 coding DNA: TGTGCCAGCAGCTTAACGGGCGGACAGGGACTCTACGAGCAGTACTTC. This encodes CASSLTGGQGLYEQYF.

The CDR3 sequence: CASSVGAGPVYEQYF. In DNA form, the CDR3 reads TGTGCCAGCAGCGTAGGTGCGGGGCCGGTCTACGAGCAGTACTTC. The chain is built from TRBV9 and TRBJ2-7; TRBD2 is a possible D gene (6 bases). CDR3 size: 15 residues. V gave up 0 bases and J gave up 3 bases, with 13 bases separating them. Germline CDR1 and CDR2: SGDLS and YYNGEE.

The rearrangement uses TRBV28 and TRBJ2-7; tentative D call: TRBD1 (6 bases). V lost 4 bases, J lost 3 bases, and 10 bases lay in between. The CDR3 has 13 amino acids. Germline V gene sequence: CDR1 MDHEN, CDR2 SYDVKM. The CDR3 coding sequence is TGTGCCAGCAGTTGGACAGCGCGCTACGAGCAGTACTTC. Translating gives CASSWTARYEQYF.

The V call is TRBV11-3, the J call TRBJ2-7; 7 bases match TRBD2. This CDR3 region has 14 residues. With 5 bases clipped from V and 6 bases from J, the junction kept 10 bases outside the gene matches. Germline V gene data show CDR1 as SGHNT and CDR2 as YENEEA. The CDR3 coding sequence is TGTGCCAGCAGCGTCGTCGCGGGAGTAGGCGAGCAGTACTTC. It specifies CASSVVAGVGEQYF. Full variable domain (rest looked up from reference TRBV11-3 and TRBJ2-7): EAGVVQSPRYKIIEKKQPVAFWCNPISGHNTLYWYLQNLGQGPELLIRYENEEAVDDSQLPKDRFSAERLKGVDSTLKIQPAELGDSAVYLCASSVVAGVGEQYFGPGTRLTVT.

The V and J genes are TRBV19 and TRBJ1-4; possible D gene TRBD1, 6 bases. The CDR3 is made up of 18 amino acids. The V end was cut by 5 bases, the J end by 0 bases, with 19 bases between. Germline V gene lookup returns CDR1 LNHDA and CDR2 SQIVND (reference sequence). CDR3 nucleotides: TGTGCCAGTAGTCTCAACGGAAACAGGGTATCAACTAATGAAAAACTGTTTTTT. Protein sequence: CASSLNGNRVSTNEKLFF. The whole variable domain, remainder taken from reference TRBV19 and TRBJ1-4, is DGGITQSPKYLFRKEGQNVTLSCEQNLNHDAMYWYRQDPGQGLRLIYYSQIVNDFQKGDIAEGYSVSREKKESFPLTVTSAQKNPTAFYLCASSLNGNRVSTNEKLFFGSGTQLSVL.